This T cell receptor beta chain derives from a study of T-cell reconstitution after alpha-beta-depleted transplantation in children. Study outcomes and limitations: Surviving recipient cells, namely T cells and thymic progenitors, were the source of high day-60 TCRbeta diversity in some patients.

This clonotype was found a few times. Antigen unknown. As it was prepared, the TCRbeta library received unique molecular identifiers. A single record per CDR3 protein comes from TCRdb applying MiXCR to the PCR reads. The table lists around 140,000 distinct CDR3 sequences, around 9% of them singletons. The CDR3 contains 16 residues. V was pared by 4 bases and J by 4 bases, with 7 bases of the junction left unmatched. The germline gives CDR1 MGHRA, CDR2 YSYEKL. Here the sequenced sample was PBMCs, mostly from graft donor cells, taken 180 days after TCRalphabeta/CD19-depleted stem cell transplant. The receptor's source is a female patient aged 2 to 10 who had a stem cell transplant for congenital amegakaryocytic thrombocytopenia, so the T cells may come from the graft donor. This chain connects TRBV4-1 to TRBJ2-6; TRBD1 matches at 7 bases. CDR3 DNA: TGCGCCAGCAGCCGTTACAGGGGTGCAGGGGCCAACGTCCTGACTTTC. Translated: CASSRYRGAGANVLTF.